Each of the 20 T cell receptor beta chains below was sequenced from the same sample in a study of blood T cell repertoires in COVID-19. Repertoires were generated with immunoSEQ multiplex PCR, while TCRdb's copy carries only in-frame clones and drops some. The sample contains some 130,000 clones, less than 90% of which appear only once. Source material: peripheral blood. Receptor source: a man in his 60s with acute or convalescent COVID-19.

CDR3 nucleotides: TGTGCCAGCAGGCTGGGTCGGGGGAACACCGGGGAGCTGTTTTTT. This translates into CASRLGRGNTGELFF. The chain recombines TRBV7-2 with TRBJ2-2; tentatively, D is TRBD2 (5 bases). The CDR3 is 15 amino acids. V lost 6 bases, J lost 1 base, and 12 bases lay in between. Germline assignment: CDR1 SGHTA and CDR2 FQGNSA. Full variable domain (missing parts from reference TRBV7-2 and TRBJ2-2): GAGVSQSPSNKVTEKGKDVELRCDPISGHTALYWYRQSLGQGLEFLIYFQGNSAPDKSGLPSDRFSAERTGGSVSTLTIQRTQQEDSAVYLCASRLGRGNTGELFFGEGSRLTVL.

This sequence joins TRBV25-1 and TRBJ1-1; a possible D gene is TRBD1 (6 bases). This CDR3 is built from 10 residues. V lost 6 bases to trimming and J lost 7 bases, with 6 bases between them. The germline V gene encodes CDR1 MGHDK and CDR2 SYGVNS. The CDR3 is CASRDSEAFF. Here the CDR3 DNA reads TGTGCCAGCAGGGACAGTGAAGCTTTCTTT. Full variable domain (rest looked up from reference TRBV25-1 and TRBJ1-1): EADIYQTPRYLVIGTGKKITLECSQTMGHDKMYWYQQDPGMELHLIHYSYGVNSTEKGDLSSESTVSRIRTEHFPLTLESARPSHTSQYLCASRDSEAFFGQGTRLTVV.

The chain carries TRBV6-5 and TRBJ2-1; 10 nucleotides match TRBD1. The J segment lost 3 bases and the V segment lost 5 bases, leaving 1 base of the junction unmatched. This CDR3 region has 14 residues. Germline V gene sequence: CDR1 MNHEY, CDR2 SVGAGI. The CDR3 coding sequence is TGTGCCAGCAGTCGGGACAGGGGCTACAATGAGCAGTTCTTC. It yields the protein CASSRDRGYNEQFF.

The genes are TRBV5-1 and TRBJ2-1; 14 nucleotides align to TRBD2. The V segment lost 4 bases and the J segment 1 base; nucleotides outside the gene matches: 7. This CDR3 comprises 18 residues. CDR1 is SGHRS and CDR2 is YFSETQ in the germline V gene. CDR3 loop: CASSGGTSGSLSYNEQFF. The CDR3 coding sequence is TGCGCCAGCAGCGGGGGGACTAGCGGGAGTTTGTCCTACAATGAGCAGTTCTTC. Complete variable domain (other parts from reference TRBV5-1 and TRBJ2-1): KAGVTQTPRYLIKTRGQQVTLSCSPISGHRSVSWYQQTPGQGLQFLFEYFSETQRNKGNFPGRFSGRQFSNSRSEMNVSTLELGDSALYLCASSGGTSGSLSYNEQFFGPGTRLTVL.

V is TRBV6-6 and J is TRBJ2-5; 10 bases are shared with TRBD2. This CDR3 contains 13 residues. Trimming removed 2 bases from V and 14 bases from J; junction bases left unmatched: 8. CDR1 is MNHNY and CDR2 is SVGAGI in the germline V gene (reference sequence). CDR3 nucleotides: TGTGCCAGCAGTTACGTGGCTAGCGGGGGCCTTTACTTC. It codes for CASSYVASGGLYF.

The gene calls are TRBV5-1 and TRBJ1-4; 8 bases match TRBD1. With 4 bases clipped from V and 3 bases from J, the junction kept 8 bases outside the gene matches. CDR1 is SGHRS, CDR2 YFSETQ, per germline. This CDR3 contains 16 residues. CDR3 nucleotides: TGCGCCAGCAGCCCTACTCCGGGACAGGCTAATGAAAAACTGTTTTTT. This translates into CASSPTPGQANEKLFF.

This clone has just a few counts. The CDR3: CASSSTAGGQETQYF. For the CDR3, the DNA is TGTGCCAGCAGCTCAACGGCGGGAGGGCAAGAGACCCAGTACTTC. The chain couples TRBV7-2 to TRBJ2-5; the match to TRBD2 covers 9 bases. The CDR3 extends over 15 amino acids. Germline CDR1 and CDR2: SGHTA and FQGNSA. The V gene end was trimmed by 4 bases and the J gene end by 2 bases; junction bases not matched to a gene: 5.

This clone was detected only once. The V and J genes are TRBV14 and TRBJ1-2; 7 bases align to TRBD1. CDR1 is SGHDN and CDR2 is FVKESK in the germline V gene. CDR3 length: 15 amino acids. V shed 0 bases, J shed 4 bases, and the junction held 5 bases outside the gene matches. CDR3 residues: CASSQDRGTVYGYTF. CDR3 bases: TGTGCCAGCAGCCAAGATCGAGGGACAGTCTATGGCTACACCTTC.

DNA for the CDR3: TGCGCCAGCAGCCCCCGGGCTGGAGGCATGAACACTGAAGCTTTCTTT. Translating gives CASSPRAGGMNTEAFF. This chain uses TRBV5-1 with TRBJ1-1; no clear D gene. The ends were cut back, 4 bases at V and 0 bases at J, with 16 bases in the middle. Germline lookup yields CDR1 SGHRS and CDR2 YFSETQ. This CDR3 is 16 amino acids long.

The J gene is TRBJ1-5, the V gene TRBV10-2, with TRBD1 identical over 7 bases. Germline trimming cut 2 bases from V and 6 bases from J; bases unmatched to any gene: 4. Germline loops: CDR1 WSHSY, CDR2 SAAADI. The CDR3 extends over 14 amino acids. Written as DNA, the CDR3 is TGCGCCAGCAGTGAGGTGACAGGGCTTCAGCCCCAGCATTTT. It encodes CASSEVTGLQPQHF.

J is TRBJ1-2 and V is TRBV18; D not resolved. Trimming left V 3 bases short and J 4 bases short, with 12 bases between. CDR3 size: 14 residues. CDR1 is KGHSH and CDR2 is LQKENI in the germline V gene. CDR3 DNA: TGTGCCAGCTCACCTCTAGAGGGAATCTATGGCTACACCTTC. It is translated as CASSPLEGIYGYTF.

The V call is TRBV28, the J call TRBJ1-2; D unclear. V was trimmed by 1 base and J by 1 base, leaving 7 bases between them. Germline V gene data show CDR1 as MDHEN and CDR2 as SYDVKM. This CDR3 spans 14 amino acids. The chain's CDR3 is CASSLFGGNYGYTF. CDR3 bases: TGTGCCAGCAGTTTATTCGGCGGTAACTATGGCTACACCTTC.

This clone was counted once. This rearrangement joins TRBV19 to TRBJ2-2, with D possibly being TRBD1 (5 bases). V was clipped by 6 bases and J by 0 bases, with 8 bases between them. CDR1 is LNHDA and CDR2 is SQIVND in the germline V gene (reference sequence). The CDR3 totals 14 residues. CDR3 amino acids: CASSQQANTGELFF. CDR3 DNA sequence: TGTGCCAGTAGCCAACAGGCGAACACCGGGGAGCTGTTTTTT.

This clone was counted a few times. The J gene is TRBJ1-1, the V gene TRBV25-1; D is ambiguous. Between the trimmed V and J ends, which lost 4 bases and 2 bases, there was a span of 8 bases. CDR1 is MGHDK and CDR2 is SYGVNS in the germline V gene. The CDR3 totals 13 residues. CDR3 sequence: CASSVESNTEAFF. The CDR3 region has the DNA TGTGCCAGCAGTGTAGAGTCTAACACTGAAGCTTTCTTT.

V is TRBV10-3 and J is TRBJ2-1, with D perhaps TRBD1 (5 bases). V lost 6 bases and J 6 bases, leaving 6 bases between the germline ends. There are 11 residues in the CDR3. Germline CDR1 and CDR2: ENHRY and SYGVKD. CDR3 region: CAIRGVNEQFF. The CDR3 region has the DNA TGTGCCATCAGAGGGGTCAATGAGCAGTTCTTC.

J is TRBJ1-5 and V is TRBV30; D gene unclear. Germline CDR1 and CDR2: GTSNPN and SVGIG (reference sequence). Trimming removed 0 bases at V and 7 bases at J, with 13 bases between. The CDR3 extends over 14 amino acids. CDR3 protein: CAWSVIGFGQPQHF. In DNA form, the CDR3 reads TGTGCCTGGAGTGTAATCGGGTTTGGCCAGCCCCAGCATTTT.

This chain joins TRBV5-4 and TRBJ2-6, with no clear D. Germline V gene data show CDR1 as SGHNT and CDR2 as YYREEE (reference sequence). V lost 2 bases, J lost 4 bases, and 10 bases lay in between. CDR3 length equals 15 residues. CDR3 sequence: CASSLRFMGANVLTF. The CDR3 DNA follows: TGTGCCAGCAGCTTACGGTTTATGGGGGCCAACGTCCTGACTTTC.

The chain links TRBV5-1 to TRBJ1-3; D gene unclear. The V and J ends lost 3 bases and 0 bases respectively, with 10 bases between them. CDR1 is SGHRS and CDR2 is YFSETQ in the germline V gene. This CDR3 comprises 15 residues. CDR3 in amino acids: CASSSSVASGNTIYF. CDR3 coding DNA: TGCGCCAGCAGCTCGAGTGTCGCCTCTGGAAACACCATATATTTT.

The gene calls are TRBV27 and TRBJ2-1, with D maybe TRBD1 (7 bases). With 7 bases removed from V and 5 bases from J, the gap between germline ends came to 21 bases. The CDR3 length is 16 residues. Germline lookup yields CDR1 MNHEY and CDR2 SMNVEV (reference sequence). This CDR3 is CASKYRRGVSDNEQFF. CDR3 DNA: TGTGCCAGCAAATATCGCAGGGGGGTTTCGGACAATGAGCAGTTCTTC.

The chain is built from TRBV9 and TRBJ2-5; tentative D call: TRBD2 (6 bases). CDR3 length: 15 amino acids. Germline lookup yields CDR1 SGDLS and CDR2 YYNGEE. V lost 0 bases, J lost 2 bases, and 11 bases lay in between. The CDR3 spells CASSVGGLGQETQYF. CDR3 bases: TGTGCCAGCAGCGTAGGGGGACTGGGGCAAGAGACCCAGTACTTC.